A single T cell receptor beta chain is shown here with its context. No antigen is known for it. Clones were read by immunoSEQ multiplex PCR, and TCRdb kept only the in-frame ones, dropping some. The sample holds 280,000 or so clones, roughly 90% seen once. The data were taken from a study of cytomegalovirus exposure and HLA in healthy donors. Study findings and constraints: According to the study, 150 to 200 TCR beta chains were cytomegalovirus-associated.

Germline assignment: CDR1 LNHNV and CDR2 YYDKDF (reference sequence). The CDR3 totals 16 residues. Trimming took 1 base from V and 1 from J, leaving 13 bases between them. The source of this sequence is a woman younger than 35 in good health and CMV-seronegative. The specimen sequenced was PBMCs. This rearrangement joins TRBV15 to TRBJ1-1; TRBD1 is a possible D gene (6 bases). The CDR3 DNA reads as TGTGCCACCAGCAGAGTCGGACTGGACAGGAACACTGAAGCTTTCTTT. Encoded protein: CATSRVGLDRNTEAFF. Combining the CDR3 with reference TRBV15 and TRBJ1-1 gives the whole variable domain DAMVIQNPRYQVTQFGKPVTLSCSQTLNHNVMYWYQQKSSQAPKLLFHYYDKDFNNEADTPDNFQSRRPNTSFCFLDIRSPGLGDTAMYLCATSRVGLDRNTEAFFGQGTRLTVV.